The 30 T cell receptor beta chains in this list originate from one sample, sequenced in a study of identical twins. MiXCR, run by TCRdb on the 5' RACE reads, gives a single entry per CDR3 protein. The data hold under 300,000 distinct CDR3 sequences, with over 12% observed a single time. The specimen was memory (CD45RO+) T cells sorted from blood. The receptors derive from a woman younger than 35 in good health.

DNA for the CDR3: TGTGCCAGCAGCTTACCCACACTGCTAGCGGGTGCCTACAATGAGCAGTTCTTC. Translating gives CASSLPTLLAGAYNEQFF. The gene calls are TRBV11-1 and TRBJ2-1; 8 nucleotides align to TRBD2. Germline CDR1 and CDR2: SGHAT and FQDESV (reference sequence). This CDR3 spans 18 amino acids. The trim removed 2 bases at V and 2 bases at J, leaving 11 bases unmatched.

This clonotype came up many times. The chain is built from TRBV3-1 and TRBJ2-1; the D gene is possibly TRBD2 (5 bases). CDR3 length: 18 amino acids. Germline CDR1 is LGHDT and CDR2 is YNNKEL (reference sequence). V lost 1 base and J lost 0, with 16 bases in between. This CDR3 is CASSQARGRIRSYNEQFF. CDR3 sequence (DNA): TGTGCCAGCAGCCAAGCCCGGGGTCGGATACGCTCCTACAATGAGCAGTTCTTC.

At least ten counts were recorded for this clonotype. The V gene is TRBV10-2, the J gene TRBJ2-5, with D perhaps given as TRBD1 or TRBD2 (5 bases each). Per germline, CDR1 WSHSY and CDR2 SAAADI. The CDR3 is 19 amino acids. Between the trimmed V and J ends, which lost 0 bases and 4 bases, there was a span of 24 bases. This CDR3 reads CASSESGRRSGKRGETQYF. The CDR3 DNA reads TGCGCCAGCAGTGAGTCGGGGCGTCGATCAGGGAAGAGGGGAGAGACCCAGTACTTC.

This clonotype appeared many times. The rearrangement joins TRBV29-1 to TRBJ2-7; D not resolved. The V gene lost 6 bases and the J gene lost 3 bases, with 15 bases spanning the gap. Germline CDR1 SQVTM, CDR2 ANQGSEA. This CDR3 region has 13 residues. Here the CDR3 DNA reads TGCAGCGTCCGAAGCAAGATTGGCTACGAGCAGTACTTC. This codes for CSVRSKIGYEQYF.

This clonotype was recorded a few times. The chain combines TRBV20-1 with TRBJ1-1; D is uncertain. This CDR3 region has 13 residues. The germline CDR1 and CDR2 sequences are DFQATT and SNEGSKA (reference sequence). V was cut by 3 bases and J by 0 bases, with 8 bases left in between. The chain's CDR3 is CSASRRMNTEAFF. Written as DNA, the CDR3 is TGCAGTGCTAGCCGGAGGATGAACACTGAAGCTTTCTTT.

This clonotype has just one count. The CDR3 sequence: CASQGTTTGLYF. CDR3 nucleotides: TGCGCCAGTCAGGGGACTACCACGGGACTGTACTTC. The chain is built from TRBV5-1 and TRBJ2-5; weak D call: TRBD2 (7 bases). The V and J ends lost 8 bases and 13 bases respectively, with 21 bases between them. The germline CDR1 and CDR2 sequences are SGHRS and YFSETQ. CDR3 length: 12 residues.

This clonotype showed up just once. The DNA of the CDR3 is TGTGCCAGTACAGCAGCCAGCGGGCGATTTAAAGAGACCCAGTACTTC. It codes for CASTAASGRFKETQYF. The gene calls are TRBV6-2 or TRBV6-3 and TRBJ2-5; tentative D call: TRBD2 (6 bases). Trimming left V 9 bases short and J 3 bases short, with 23 bases between. The CDR3 has 16 amino acids. Per the germline V gene, CDR1 is MNHEY and CDR2 is SVGEGT.

This chain connects TRBV6-1 to TRBJ2-2, with 8 positions matching TRBD1. The CDR3 length is 14 residues. The V gene end was trimmed by 8 bases and the J gene end by 6 bases; junction bases not matched to a gene: 8. Germline V gene lookup returns CDR1 MNHNS and CDR2 SASEGT. CDR3 sequence reads: CASAWTGPPGELFF. CDR3 bases: TGTGCCAGCGCCTGGACAGGGCCCCCCGGGGAGCTGTTTTTT.

The rearrangement joins TRBV12-3 or TRBV12-4 to TRBJ2-7; D possibly corresponds to TRBD1 (6 bases). The CDR3 is 16 amino acids. V lost 0 bases and J 0 bases, leaving 12 bases between the germline ends. CDR3 bases: TGTGCCAGCAGTTTAGCGAGGAACAGGGCCTCCTACGAGCAGTACTTC. Translation: CASSLARNRASYEQYF.

This clonotype was observed a handful of times. The chain employs TRBV5-1 and TRBJ1-2; TRBD1 is a possible D gene (5 bases). The CDR3 extends over 14 amino acids. CDR1 is SGHRS, CDR2 YFSETQ, per germline. V was clipped by 3 bases and J by 4 bases, with 13 bases between them. The CDR3 DNA sequence: TGCGCCAGCAGCTCCGGGACGGGCGGCTATGGCTACACCTTC. This codes for CASSSGTGGYGYTF. Combining the CDR3 with reference TRBV5-1 and TRBJ1-2 gives the whole variable domain KAGVTQTPRYLIKTRGQQVTLSCSPISGHRSVSWYQQTPGQGLQFLFEYFSETQRNKGNFPGRFSGRQFSNSRSEMNVSTLELGDSALYLCASSSGTGGYGYTFGSGTRLTVV.

This clonotype was seen ten or more times. J is TRBJ2-3 and V is TRBV20-1; 9 bases line up with TRBD2. V lost 1 base, J lost 6 bases, and 5 bases stayed unmatched. This CDR3 is 14 amino acids long. Germline loops: CDR1 DFQATT, CDR2 SNEGSKA (reference sequence). CDR3 bases: TGCAGTGCTAGAGCCGCCAGCGGGGGGGATACGCAGTATTTT. Translation: CSARAASGGDTQYF.

The J gene is TRBJ2-6, the V gene TRBV7-6, with D perhaps matching TRBD2 (6 bases). Germline V gives CDR1 SGHVS, CDR2 FNYEAQ. The length of the CDR3 is 17 residues. Trimming left V 3 bases short and J 2 bases short, with 14 bases between. The CDR3 spells CASSLEGAHTGANVLTF. CDR3 DNA sequence: TGTGCCAGCAGCTTGGAGGGCGCACATACTGGGGCCAACGTCCTGACTTTC.

This clonotype was recorded a few times. The chain joins TRBV28 to TRBJ2-1; 8 nucleotides agree with TRBD2. The germline gives CDR1 MDHEN, CDR2 SYDVKM. J gave up 7 bases and V 4 bases, and 18 bases lay outside the gene matches. CDR3 length: 18 amino acids. As DNA, the CDR3 is TGTGCCAGCAGTTGGGGGGGAAGCGGGAGCCGAAAATCGAATGAGCAGTTCTTC. Translation: CASSWGGSGSRKSNEQFF.

The rearrangement links TRBV10-3 to TRBJ2-5, with D tentatively TRBD1 (6 bases). The CDR3 has 16 amino acids. Germline CDR1 is ENHRY and CDR2 is SYGVKD. The V end lost 4 bases, the J end lost 1 base, and 16 bases lay between the germline ends. DNA of the CDR3: TGTGCCATCAGTGGAAACAGGGTTGTGGGCCAAGAGACCCAGTACTTC. It specifies CAISGNRVVGQETQYF.

This clonotype was seen ten or more times. The chain couples TRBV20-1 to TRBJ2-7; 14 nucleotides match TRBD2. V was pared by 5 bases and J by 4 bases, with 7 bases of the junction left unmatched. CDR3 length: 15 residues. The germline V gene has CDR1 DFQATT and CDR2 SNEGSKA (reference sequence). This CDR3 is CSAQTSGGARYEQYF. The DNA for the CDR3 is TGCAGTGCTCAGACTAGCGGGGGGGCCCGGTACGAGCAGTACTTC.

The CDR3 loop reads CASSYREGPGEKLFF. CDR3 DNA: TGTGCCAGCAGTTACCGGGAAGGCCCCGGTGAAAAACTGTTTTTT. The chain recombines TRBV6-5 with TRBJ1-4; no reliable D call. V shed 2 bases and J shed 7 bases, with 14 bases lying between them. The germline V gene encodes CDR1 MNHEY and CDR2 SVGAGI. The length of the CDR3 is 15 residues.

The chain couples TRBV11-1 to TRBJ2-7; TRBD2 agrees at 10 bases. Trimming took 3 bases from V and 2 from J; bases not matched to a gene: 4. CDR3 length: 15 residues. Per germline, CDR1 SGHAT and CDR2 FQDESV (reference sequence). CDR3 in amino acids: CASSFLAGGPYEQYF. As DNA, the CDR3 is TGTGCCAGCAGCTTTTTAGCGGGGGGCCCCTACGAGCAGTACTTC.

V gene TRBV15 combines with J gene TRBJ1-1; 9 nucleotides line up with TRBD1. Germline V CDR1 and CDR2: LNHNV, YYDKDF (reference sequence). This CDR3 spans 15 amino acids. Germline trimming cut 3 bases from V and 4 bases from J; bases unmatched to any gene: 6. CDR3: CATSSSGQGSTEAFF. DNA for the CDR3: TGTGCCACCAGCAGCTCCGGACAGGGGTCCACTGAAGCTTTCTTT.

This chain joins TRBV27 and TRBJ2-5; D is possibly TRBD2 (5 bases). This CDR3 spans 14 amino acids. V lost 5 bases and J 4 bases, leaving 14 bases between the germline ends. CDR1 is MNHEY, CDR2 SMNVEV, per germline (reference sequence). DNA for the CDR3: TGTGCCAGCAGTCCGGACTTATCAAGAGAGACCCAGTACTTC. Its protein is CASSPDLSRETQYF.

This clonotype was counted between two and nine times. This chain joins TRBV12-3 or TRBV12-4 and TRBJ2-2; D is unresolved. The CDR3 is 13 residues long. Trimming stripped 5 bases from V and 7 bases from J, with 11 bases between. Here the CDR3 reads CASSLYRFGELFF. The DNA for the CDR3 is TGTGCCAGCAGTCTATACCGATTCGGGGAGCTGTTTTTT.

This clonotype was found many times. V and J are TRBV20-1 and TRBJ1-5; D gene unclear. Trimming pared 6 bases from V and 4 bases from J, leaving 10 bases between. This CDR3 comprises 12 residues. Looked up from germline, CDR1 is DFQATT and CDR2 is SNEGSKA (reference sequence). CDR3 in amino acids: CSATPGNQPQHF. For the CDR3, the DNA is TGCAGTGCCACACCTGGGAATCAGCCCCAGCATTTT.

The V and J genes are TRBV10-3 and TRBJ2-7; tentatively, D is TRBD1 or TRBD2 (5 bases each). Germline loops: CDR1 ENHRY, CDR2 SYGVKD. Trimming cost V 5 bases and J 0 bases, with 14 bases left between them. This CDR3 contains 15 residues. Written as DNA, the CDR3 is TGTGCCATCAGTTCCCGGGACGGAAGCTCCTACGAGCAGTACTTC. Its protein product is CAISSRDGSSYEQYF.

The chain has TRBV27 and TRBJ2-3; 8 bases are shared with TRBD2. With V trimmed by 7 bases and J by 2 bases, 5 bases remained unmatched. CDR1 and CDR2 (germline): MNHEY, SMNVEV (reference sequence). The CDR3 has 14 amino acids. The CDR3 is CASKAGGYTDTQYF. The CDR3 DNA follows: TGTGCCAGCAAGGCGGGGGGATACACAGATACGCAGTATTTT.

The gene calls are TRBV9 and TRBJ2-3; 9 positions agree with TRBD2. The V and J ends lost 3 bases and 4 bases, in that order; junction bases with no gene match: 9. This CDR3 spans 16 amino acids. Per germline, CDR1 SGDLS and CDR2 YYNGEE. The CDR3 reads CASSAHASGTADTQYF. The CDR3, as DNA: TGTGCCAGCAGCGCCCACGCTAGCGGGACCGCAGATACGCAGTATTTT.

This clonotype came up many times. V is TRBV12-3 or TRBV12-4 and J is TRBJ1-2; weak D call: TRBD1 (5 bases). This CDR3 is 12 amino acids long. With 5 bases removed from V and 5 bases from J, the gap between germline ends came to 9 bases. The CDR3 nucleotides are TGTGCCAGCAGTCCCCAGGGTTATGGCTACACCTTC. Its translation: CASSPQGYGYTF.

This clonotype turned up a few times. The chain links TRBV6-5 to TRBJ2-4, with TRBD1 matching 9 bases. This CDR3 comprises 16 residues. Unmatched junction bases numbered 7, after V lost 2 bases and J lost 5 bases. CDR1 MNHEY and CDR2 SVGAGI come from the germline V gene. CDR3 loop: CASSYTGTGSQNIQYF. DNA for the CDR3: TGTGCCAGCAGTTACACCGGGACAGGGAGCCAAAACATTCAGTACTTC.

The V call is TRBV6-2 or TRBV6-3, the J call TRBJ2-1, with 8 bases fitting TRBD2. Germline values: CDR1 MNHEY, CDR2 SVGEGT. This CDR3 spans 15 amino acids. After removal of 7 bases from V and 7 bases from J, the junction contained 12 bases not matched to a gene. The CDR3 spells CASTPSAGVKNEQFF. The DNA of the CDR3 is TGTGCCAGCACCCCTTCAGCGGGAGTGAAGAATGAGCAGTTCTTC.

This clonotype has more than one count but fewer than ten. The genes are TRBV11-3 and TRBJ2-7; 9 bases fit TRBD2. After removal of 5 bases from V and 3 bases from J, the junction contained 11 bases not matched to a gene. CDR1 is SGHNT, CDR2 YENEEA, per germline. The CDR3 loop spans 16 amino acids. CDR3 bases: TGTGCCAGCAGCCCGGGGAGCCTAGCGGGGATCTACGAGCAGTACTTC. It codes for CASSPGSLAGIYEQYF. Together with reference TRBV11-3 and TRBJ2-7, the CDR3 gives the full variable domain: EAGVVQSPRYKIIEKKQPVAFWCNPISGHNTLYWYLQNLGQGPELLIRYENEEAVDDSQLPKDRFSAERLKGVDSTLKIQPAELGDSAVYLCASSPGSLAGIYEQYFGPGTRLTVT.

The chain couples TRBV4-3 to TRBJ2-1; 7 bases are a match to TRBD2. CDR1 is LGHNA and CDR2 is YSLEER in the germline V gene. CDR3 length: 15 residues. Unmatched junction bases numbered 8, after V lost 0 bases and J lost 9 bases. DNA for the CDR3: TGCGCCAGCAGCCAAGAGGGAGGGAGAAGCGGTGAGCAGTTCTTC. It translates to CASSQEGGRSGEQFF.

This clonotype came up many times. The chain couples TRBV5-6 to TRBJ2-1; tentatively, D is TRBD2 (5 bases). The V gene lost 0 bases and the J gene lost 2 bases, with 12 bases spanning the gap. Germline V lookup: CDR1 SGHDT, CDR2 YYEEEE. CDR3 length: 16 residues. The DNA for the CDR3 is TGTGCCAGCAGCTTGGGTGCGGGCCTAGCCTACAATGAGCAGTTCTTC. This translates into CASSLGAGLAYNEQFF.